This passage covers 25 T cell receptor beta chains from one sample sequenced in a study of spatial heterogeneity in lung cancer. Using its own MiXCR run on the 5' RACE reads, TCRdb lists one record per CDR3 protein. The data hold some 85,000 distinct CDR3 sequences, with approximately 20% observed a single time. The time point denotes: sample taken at primary tumor resection. The authors sequenced whole RNA from tumor, nontumor lung or frozen PBMC without sorting. The input for sequencing was PBMCs, taken at surgery. These receptors were taken from a male donor with early-stage non-small cell lung cancer.

The V gene is TRBV12-5, the J gene TRBJ2-7, with D tentatively TRBD2 (5 bases). The CDR3 length is 12 residues. V lost 6 bases to trimming and J lost 2 bases, with 8 bases between them. Germline-derived CDR1 and CDR2 are LGHNT and FRNRAP. In DNA, the CDR3 is TGTGCTAGTGGAACCGGGACCTACGAGCAGTACTTC. Amino acid sequence: CASGTGTYEQYF.

The V call is TRBV6-6, the J call TRBJ2-1, with D possibly TRBD2 on 5 matching bases. V was pared by 0 bases and J by 5 bases, with 5 bases between. The CDR3 consists of 13 residues. Germline CDR1 MNHNY, CDR2 SVGAGI (reference sequence). CDR3 DNA: TGTGCCAGCAGTTACTCGACTAACAATGAGCAGTTCTTC. Translation gives CASSYSTNNEQFF.

The chain couples TRBV12-3 or TRBV12-4 to TRBJ2-1, with no clear D. V gave up 7 bases and J gave up 9 bases, with 19 bases separating them. The CDR3 has 14 amino acids. The CDR3 region has the DNA TGTGCCAGCAACCCGATTGGCGGTACCTTTGAGCAGTTCTTC. It specifies CASNPIGGTFEQFF.

This clonotype was observed a few times. The J gene is TRBJ2-5, the V gene TRBV2, with 8 nucleotides matching TRBD1. The CDR3 contains 14 residues. Germline V CDR1 and CDR2: SNHLY, FYNNEI. The V gene end was trimmed by 7 bases and the J gene end by 4 bases; junction bases not matched to a gene: 8. CDR3 DNA: TGTGCCAGCAACTACAGGGGGGACGGAGAGACCCAGTACTTC. Its protein product is CASNYRGDGETQYF.

This clonotype turned up a few times. The chain uses TRBV20-1 and TRBJ1-2, with D hard to call. Germline V CDR1 and CDR2: DFQATT, SNEGSKA (reference sequence). The V and J ends lost 1 base and 6 bases respectively, with 9 bases between them. This CDR3 has 12 residues. CDR3 sequence reads: CSARVLKNGYTF. In DNA form, the CDR3 reads TGCAGTGCTAGAGTCCTGAAGAATGGCTACACCTTC.

The gene calls are TRBV20-1 and TRBJ2-4; D not certain. Germline V lookup: CDR1 DFQATT, CDR2 SNEGSKA (reference sequence). CDR3 length: 14 amino acids. V gave up 3 bases and J gave up 0 bases, with 9 bases separating them. The CDR3 sequence: CSASDRLAKNIQYF. Written as DNA, the CDR3 is TGCAGTGCTAGCGATAGACTAGCCAAAAACATTCAGTACTTC.

The sample holds a few counts of this clonotype. The V call is TRBV12-3 or TRBV12-4, the J call TRBJ1-2, with 10 bases aligning to TRBD1. The CDR3 is 13 amino acids. V lost 0 bases, J lost 12 bases, and 4 bases stayed unmatched. The CDR3: CASSLAPDRGHTF. As DNA, the CDR3 is TGTGCCAGCAGTTTAGCCCCTGACAGGGGGCACACCTTC.

The sample holds many counts of this clonotype. The chain recombines TRBV6-2 or TRBV6-3 with TRBJ2-7; a weak D match, TRBD2 (5 bases). Germline V gene lookup returns CDR1 MNHEY and CDR2 SVGEGT. The length of the CDR3 is 14 residues. Trimming took off 7 bases at V and 1 base at J, with 14 bases between the two ends. The DNA of the CDR3 is TGTGCCAGCAACCCCGACTATTGGTCCTACGAGCAGTACTTC. The encoded protein is CASNPDYWSYEQYF.

This clonotype was recorded only once. The chain uses TRBV29-1 and TRBJ2-5; D tentatively reads TRBD1 or TRBD2 (5 bases each). The germline gives CDR1 SQVTM, CDR2 ANQGSEA. V was pared by 5 bases and J by 1 base, with 17 bases between. There are 15 residues in the CDR3. The CDR3 sequence: CSVRGLRTPQETQYF. DNA for the CDR3: TGCAGCGTTCGGGGCCTACGCACCCCCCAAGAGACCCAGTACTTC.

This clonotype was detected a few times. The chain employs TRBV24-1 and TRBJ2-2; D is perhaps TRBD2 (6 bases). Germline CDR1 and CDR2: KGHDR and SFDVKD. This CDR3 is built from 15 residues. The ends were cut back, 4 bases at V and 5 bases at J, with 13 bases in the middle. The DNA of the CDR3 is TGTGCCACCAGTGACCCGGGGGTGGGGACCGGGGAGCTGTTTTTT. This translates into CATSDPGVGTGELFF.

The V and J genes are TRBV18 and TRBJ2-5; D could derive from TRBD1 or TRBD2 (5 bases each). Per the germline V gene, CDR1 is KGHSH and CDR2 is LQKENI. The CDR3 covers 14 residues. Trimming left V 0 bases short and J 5 bases short, with 10 bases between. The CDR3 sequence: CASSPPGTGETQYF. The CDR3 nucleotides read TGTGCCAGCTCACCACCGGGGACGGGCGAGACCCAGTACTTC.

At least ten counts were recorded for this clonotype. The chain has TRBV27 and TRBJ2-7; a possible D gene is TRBD1 (7 bases). V was pared by 4 bases and J by 5 bases, with 27 bases between. This CDR3 spans 18 amino acids. From germline, CDR1 is MNHEY and CDR2 SMNVEV (reference sequence). CDR3 loop: CASSSLGRVGRGANEQYF. In DNA, the CDR3 is TGTGCCAGCAGTTCCCTAGGAAGAGTTGGCAGGGGGGCGAACGAGCAGTACTTC.

CDR3 in DNA: TGTGCCATCAGGGGACAGGGGGCCCTTGGCCCCTACGAGCAGTACTTC. The encoded protein is CAIRGQGALGPYEQYF. The genes are TRBV10-3 and TRBJ2-7, with 12 bases matching TRBD1. Germline CDR1 and CDR2: ENHRY and SYGVKD. This CDR3 spans 16 amino acids. The V segment lost 6 bases and the J segment 2 bases; nucleotides outside the gene matches: 8.

This clonotype was picked up many times. The CDR3 loop reads CASSLVGQGASGANVLTF. CDR3 nucleotide sequence: TGTGCCAGCAGCTTGGTTGGGCAGGGGGCCTCTGGGGCCAACGTCCTGACTTTC. The chain carries TRBV5-6 and TRBJ2-6; the match to TRBD1 covers 8 bases. The CDR3 is 18 amino acids. J gave up 0 bases and V 0 bases, and 5 bases lay outside the gene matches. Germline CDR1 reads SGHDT; CDR2 reads YYEEEE.

This clonotype was detected a few times. This chain connects TRBV20-1 to TRBJ2-1; D is unresolved. CDR1 and CDR2 from the germline V gene are DFQATT and SNEGSKA (reference sequence). V shed 1 base and J shed 2 bases, with 9 bases lying between them. The CDR3 spans 14 residues. CDR3 nucleotide sequence: TGCAGTGCTAGAGGTACGGATACCTACAATGAGCAGTTCTTC. Translation: CSARGTDTYNEQFF.

This rearrangement joins TRBV11-2 to TRBJ2-5; D gene ambiguous. V lost 5 bases, J lost 0 bases, and 4 bases lay in between. This CDR3 has 12 residues. Germline V gene data show CDR1 as SGHAT and CDR2 as FQNNGV. In nucleotides, the CDR3 is TGTGCCAGCAGCCGCGACCAAGAGACCCAGTACTTC. As protein: CASSRDQETQYF.

The chain recombines TRBV5-1 with TRBJ2-7, with 9 bases that match TRBD1. V trimming: 4 bases; J trimming: 6 bases; junction bases outside the gene matches: 8. Germline V gene data show CDR1 as SGHRS and CDR2 as YFSETQ. The CDR3 has 14 amino acids. CDR3 coding DNA: TGCGCCAGCAGCCTCCCTAGACAGGGGGGCGAGCAGTACTTC. This encodes CASSLPRQGGEQYF.

The V gene is TRBV6-5, the J gene TRBJ2-7, with 7 bases that match TRBD1. Losses at the gene ends were 5 bases for V and 0 bases for J; bases not matched to a gene: 7. Germline loops: CDR1 MNHEY, CDR2 SVGAGI. This CDR3 comprises 15 residues. CDR3 bases: TGTGCCAGCAGTCATACAGGGGACCGCTCCTACGAGCAGTACTTC. Protein sequence: CASSHTGDRSYEQYF.

The chain joins TRBV7-2 to TRBJ1-3, with unresolved D. Trimming stripped 1 base from V and 1 base from J, with 2 bases between. The CDR3 length is 13 residues. Germline loops: CDR1 SGHTA, CDR2 FQGNSA. The CDR3 sequence is CASSLVSGNTIYF. In DNA, the CDR3 is TGTGCCAGCAGCTTAGTTTCTGGAAACACCATATATTTT.

The V gene is TRBV6-1, the J gene TRBJ2-4, with 10 bases identical to TRBD2. Germline V gene sequence: CDR1 MNHNS, CDR2 SASEGT. V lost 6 bases to trimming and J lost 8 bases; unmatched junction nucleotides: 10. CDR3 length: 15 amino acids. The CDR3 here is CASSKTPSGSDIQYF. The CDR3, as DNA: TGTGCCAGCAGCAAAACCCCTAGCGGGAGTGACATTCAGTACTTC.

This clonotype was recorded at least ten times. V and J are TRBV28 and TRBJ2-6, with a tentative D call TRBD2 (6 bases). V lost 6 bases and J lost 0, with 15 bases in between. The V gene's germline CDR1 is MDHEN and CDR2 SYDVKM. The CDR3 totals 17 residues. The CDR3 here is CASRVGGAPSGANVLTF. DNA of the CDR3: TGTGCCAGCAGGGTAGGAGGGGCTCCCTCTGGGGCCAACGTCCTGACTTTC.

This clonotype has a handful of counts. The V call is TRBV27, the J call TRBJ2-7; D may correspond to TRBD1 or TRBD2 (6 bases each). Germline V lookup: CDR1 MNHEY, CDR2 SMNVEV (reference sequence). CDR3 length: 15 residues. Trimming removed 2 bases from V and 6 bases from J, with 17 bases in between. CDR3 region: CASSLPGAGSREQYF. As DNA, the CDR3 is TGTGCCAGCAGTTTACCGGGGGCTGGCTCGCGCGAGCAGTACTTC.

This chain connects TRBV10-3 to TRBJ2-3, with D maybe TRBD2 (5 bases). From germline, CDR1 is ENHRY and CDR2 SYGVKD. Trimming pared 3 bases from V and 0 bases from J, leaving 7 bases between. The CDR3 loop spans 14 amino acids. The CDR3 loop reads CAISEGLSTDTQYF. DNA for the CDR3: TGTGCCATCAGTGAAGGACTGAGCACAGATACGCAGTATTTT.

The gene calls are TRBV5-5 and TRBJ2-5; 9 positions match TRBD1. The CDR3 is made up of 14 amino acids. Germline-derived CDR1 and CDR2 are SGHKS and YYEKEE (reference sequence). V shed 2 bases, J shed 3 bases, and the junction held 2 bases outside the gene matches. The CDR3 region is CASSFGQGKETQYF. CDR3 coding DNA: TGTGCCAGCAGCTTTGGACAGGGGAAAGAGACCCAGTACTTC.

This clonotype was counted a few times. The CDR3 nucleotides read TGTGCCAGCAGCTTGGGTAGCGGATTAGCCAAAAACATTCAGTACTTC. This encodes CASSLGSGLAKNIQYF. The chain carries TRBV5-4 and TRBJ2-4; perhaps TRBD2 as D (6 bases). The germline V and J ends were trimmed by 0 bases and 0 bases, with 10 bases remaining between them. From germline, CDR1 is SGHNT and CDR2 YYREEE (reference sequence). The CDR3 is 16 residues long.